Shown below are 17 T cell receptor beta chains from a single sample sequenced in a study of CD8+CD57+ T cells in acquired aplastic anemia. The template used for profiling TCR beta VDJ and CDR3 was genomic DNA. TCRdb redid the calling of the reads with MiXCR, one entry per CDR3 protein. The sample shows some 410,000 distinct CDR3 sequences, about two thirds of them seen only once. Sequencing used sorted CD4+, CD8+, or CD8+CD57+ T cells (not recorded which) from PBMCs. These receptors all stem from a human donor in good health, serving as a control.

The CDR3 coding sequence is TGTGCCAGCAGCGTGACAGGGTTGGGAAACACCATATATTTT. Protein sequence: CASSVTGLGNTIYF. J is TRBJ1-3 and V is TRBV9, with 7 positions matching TRBD1. The trim removed 2 bases at V and 4 bases at J, leaving 3 bases unmatched. The CDR3 extends over 14 amino acids. The V gene's germline CDR1 is SGDLS and CDR2 YYNGEE.

The count of this clonotype is one. This CDR3 is missing its conserved last phenylalanine or tryptophan, likely due to a read error. The limits of the CDR3 on the DNA are not certain, so only TCRdb's listed CDR3 is given. CDR3 amino acids: CASSPASQTNVLT. The chain employs TRBV7-2 and TRBJ1-1. CDR1 is SGHTA and CDR2 is FQGNSA in the germline V gene. From its first to its last residue, the CDR3 has 13 amino acids.

This chain connects TRBV7-3 to TRBJ2-3; TRBD2 aligns across 8 bases. The trim removed 5 bases at V and 5 bases at J, leaving 6 bases unmatched. The CDR3 sequence is 14 residues long. The germline V gene has CDR1 SGHTA and CDR2 FQGTGA. CDR3 sequence reads: CASSPGLEGDTQYF. The DNA for the CDR3 is TGTGCCAGCAGCCCGGGACTAGAAGGAGATACGCAGTATTTT.

This clonotype has at least ten counts. The CDR3 DNA sequence: TGTGCCAGCAGCCCCATGGGACAGGGGGTAAACACTGAAGCTTTCTTT. This encodes CASSPMGQGVNTEAFF. This chain uses TRBV7-9 with TRBJ1-1; 11 bases fit TRBD1. Looked up from germline, CDR1 is SEHNR and CDR2 is FQNEAQ (reference sequence). This CDR3 region has 16 residues. After removal of 5 bases from V and 2 bases from J, the junction contained 7 bases not matched to a gene.

This clonotype was observed a handful of times. The chain has TRBV6-5 and TRBJ1-1; 7 bases match TRBD1. The V segment lost 3 bases and the J segment 3 bases; nucleotides outside the gene matches: 4. The CDR3 consists of 14 residues. Germline loops: CDR1 MNHEY, CDR2 SVGAGI. The CDR3 protein is CASSYFDRDTEAFF. In DNA form, the CDR3 reads TGTGCCAGCAGTTATTTCGACAGGGACACTGAAGCTTTCTTT.

This clonotype has at least ten counts. The V gene is TRBV11-3, the J gene TRBJ2-3, with TRBD2 matching 9 bases. CDR1 and CDR2 (germline): SGHNT, YENEEA. There are 17 residues in the CDR3. J was trimmed by 4 bases and V by 5 bases; bases with no gene match: 13. CDR3 amino acids: CASSPLAGGGASDTQYF. The CDR3 DNA reads TGTGCCAGCAGCCCCCTAGCCGGCGGGGGGGCATCAGATACGCAGTATTTT.

This chain links TRBV5-1 with TRBJ1-1; D perhaps matches TRBD1 (5 bases). The CDR3 totals 14 residues. Trimming took 4 bases from V and 6 from J, leaving 16 bases between them. In germline, CDR1 is SGHRS, CDR2 YFSETQ. CDR3 in DNA: TGCGCCAGCAGCAGCGGCGGGGGGGGGGCTGAAGCTTTCTTT. The encoded protein is CASSSGGGGAEAFF.

This clonotype was counted many times. The chain joins TRBV5-6 to TRBJ1-5; 8 bases are shared with TRBD1. V was clipped by 4 bases and J by 0 bases; unmatched bases: 6. Germline loops: CDR1 SGHDT, CDR2 YYEEEE. CDR3 size: 16 residues. CDR3 DNA: TGTGCCAGCAGCCCCGGGACAGGAGATAGCAATCAGCCCCAGCATTTT. Residues: CASSPGTGDSNQPQHF. Using reference TRBV5-6 and TRBJ1-5 for the parts outside the CDR3, the full variable domain is DAGVTQSPTHLIKTRGQQVTLRCSPKSGHDTVSWYQQALGQGPQFIFQYYEEEERQRGNFPDRFSGHQFPNYSSELNVNALLLGDSALYLCASSPGTGDSNQPQHFGDGTRLSIL.

This clonotype was seen many times. This chain joins TRBV9 and TRBJ1-3; D is perhaps TRBD1 (5 bases). CDR1 is SGDLS, CDR2 YYNGEE, per germline. V gave up 0 bases and J gave up 4 bases, with 11 bases separating them. This CDR3 contains 15 residues. The CDR3 spells CASSVEGVRGNTIYF. In nucleotides, the CDR3 is TGTGCCAGCAGCGTAGAAGGGGTGAGAGGAAACACCATATATTTT. Supplemented by reference TRBV9 and TRBJ1-3, the full variable domain reads DSGVTQTPKHLITATGQRVTLRCSPRSGDLSVYWYQQSLDQGLQFLIQYYNGEERAKGNILERFSAQQFPDLHSELNLSSLELGDSALYFCASSVEGVRGNTIYFGEGSWLTVV.

This sequence joins TRBV7-3 and TRBJ2-3; possible D gene TRBD2, 6 bases. V was trimmed by 3 bases and J by 4 bases, leaving 8 bases between them. The germline V gene has CDR1 SGHTA and CDR2 FQGTGA. The CDR3 has 13 amino acids. The DNA of the CDR3 is TGTGCCAGCAGCTTTCCGGGGGCAGATACGCAGTATTTT. Translated: CASSFPGADTQYF.

This rearrangement joins TRBV7-2 to TRBJ1-5; weak D call: TRBD1 (6 bases). Germline V gene lookup returns CDR1 SGHTA and CDR2 FQGNSA. This CDR3 has 14 residues. Trimming took 3 bases from V and 9 from J, leaving 15 bases between them. For the CDR3, the DNA is TGTGCCAGCAGCTTCGGGGGTAGGGACACGCCCCAGCATTTT. It codes for CASSFGGRDTPQHF.

This chain uses TRBV7-2 with TRBJ2-1; 9 bases align to TRBD1. Per germline, CDR1 SGHTA and CDR2 FQGNSA. The CDR3 is made up of 19 amino acids. V was pared by 5 bases and J by 4 bases, with 18 bases of the junction left unmatched. The CDR3 region has the DNA TGTGCCAGCAGCAGAAAAGGACAGGGGACGGGCACTAATTACAATGAGCAGTTCTTC. Protein sequence: CASSRKGQGTGTNYNEQFF.

This clonotype was detected many times. The chain joins TRBV4-3 to TRBJ2-4; D is uncertain. V was cut by 0 bases and J by 8 bases, with 11 bases left in between. The V gene's germline CDR1 is LGHNA and CDR2 YSLEER. The CDR3 is made up of 14 amino acids. The CDR3 coding sequence is TGCGCCAGCAGCCAAGAAGGGTCCGGAGACATTCAGTACTTC. Translating gives CASSQEGSGDIQYF.

This clonotype was counted many times. The DNA for the CDR3 is TGCAGTGTCGGGTCAGGGAGTTCAGATACGCAGTATTTT. Its translation is CSVGSGSSDTQYF. The V call is TRBV20-1, the J call TRBJ2-3; tentatively, D is TRBD1 or TRBD2 (5 bases each). There are 13 residues in the CDR3. CDR1 and CDR2 from the germline V gene are DFQATT and SNEGSKA (reference sequence). Trimming removed 7 bases from V and 4 bases from J, with 15 bases in between.

V is TRBV7-6 and J is TRBJ2-2; D is perhaps TRBD2 (7 bases). The V gene lost 0 bases and the J gene lost 15 bases, with 20 bases spanning the gap. Looked up from germline, CDR1 is SGHVS and CDR2 is FNYEAQ. The CDR3 loop spans 15 amino acids. The CDR3 loop reads CASSLAPGGSEQLFF. The CDR3 DNA follows: TGTGCCAGCAGCTTAGCGCCGGGGGGCAGTGAGCAGTTGTTTTTT.

Worth noting for this clonotype: The CDR3 ends on some other residue instead of the conserved phenylalanine or tryptophan, so this is likely a read error. No DNA is shown, since the ends of the CDR3 on it are uncertain; the CDR3 is the one TCRdb lists. The V call is TRBV9, the J call TRBJ1-4; no check of the table's D call, TRBD1, against the DNA was made. Germline V gene sequence: CDR1 SGDLS, CDR2 YYNGEE. The CDR3 sequence runs 12 residues, both termini included. The CDR3 loop is CASSPGDGGHFS.

About this clonotype: The CDR3 ends on some other residue instead of the conserved phenylalanine or tryptophan, so this is likely a read error. It is unclear where the CDR3 begins or ends on the DNA, so no DNA is shown, and the CDR3 is as TCRdb lists it. The chain employs TRBV7-4 and TRBJ1-2. The germline gives CDR1 SGHVT, CDR2 SQSDAQ. The CDR3 numbers 13 amino acids, ends counted. The chain's CDR3 is CASSSGEDYNYTV.